The 28 T cell receptor beta chains below come from one sample, sequenced in a study of response to subunit inactivated influenza vaccine. MiXCR was run by TCRdb on the RT-PCR reads, yielding one entry per CDR3 protein. The sample holds about 540,000 distinct CDR3 sequences, approximately 24% seen once. The data also belong to a second study, concerning T cells expressing NK-cell markers. In that study: 5'RACE template switching with UMIs generated TCR beta cDNA.

The sequences come from CD4+ T cells sorted from PBMCs, collected roughly 13 days after vaccination. These receptors were obtained from a man aged 45 to 65 who received an inactivated influenza vaccine.

The rearrangement joins TRBV9 to TRBJ2-1; 8 bases map to TRBD1. The CDR3 contains 16 residues. V lost 3 bases, J lost 1 base, and 6 bases stayed unmatched. The V gene's germline CDR1 is SGDLS and CDR2 YYNGEE. For the CDR3, the DNA is TGTGCCAGCAGCGCCGGGTGGACAGGGTCCTACAATGAGCAGTTCTTC. Its protein product is CASSAGWTGSYNEQFF.

This clonotype was counted between two and nine times. The chain uses TRBV29-1 and TRBJ2-3; D is ambiguous. Germline V gene sequence: CDR1 SQVTM, CDR2 ANQGSEA. V gave up 4 bases and J gave up 7 bases, with 12 bases separating them. This CDR3 has 12 residues. The CDR3 DNA sequence: TGCAGCGTTGGGTACGAGCCCCATACGCAGTATTTT. This translates into CSVGYEPHTQYF.

V is TRBV10-3 and J is TRBJ2-2; the D gene is possibly TRBD1 (6 bases). CDR3 length: 13 amino acids. V dropped 2 bases and J dropped 6 bases, with 7 bases sitting between them. Germline values: CDR1 ENHRY, CDR2 SYGVKD. In DNA form, the CDR3 reads TGTGCCATCAGTGAGGGGGGCCCCGGGGAGCTGTTTTTT. Protein sequence: CAISEGGPGELFF.

This clonotype was counted between two and nine times. The chain has TRBV4-2 and TRBJ2-1; TRBD2 agrees at 8 bases. Per germline, CDR1 LGHNA and CDR2 YNFKEQ. CDR3 size: 15 residues. Trimming cost V 3 bases and J 10 bases; bases outside gene matches: 11. DNA for the CDR3: TGTGCCAGCAGCCAGCCGGCTAGCGGGTTTCGGGAGCAGTTCTTC. Protein: CASSQPASGFREQFF.

The genes are TRBV7-2 and TRBJ1-1; 7 nucleotides line up with TRBD1. Germline assignment: CDR1 SGHTA and CDR2 FQGNSA. CDR3 length: 13 residues. V gave up 10 bases and J gave up 4 bases; unmatched junction bases: 9. The CDR3 sequence: CATTDRVGTEAFF. CDR3 in DNA: TGTGCCACAACTGACAGGGTCGGCACTGAAGCTTTCTTT.

This clonotype was counted only a few times. The J gene is TRBJ2-3, the V gene TRBV20-1; D may be TRBD2 (6 bases). This CDR3 has 14 amino acids. Trimming left V 6 bases short and J 2 bases short, with 15 bases between. Germline CDR1 DFQATT, CDR2 SNEGSKA (reference sequence). The CDR3 bases are TGCAGTGCCCGGGACTTCCGGGACACAGATACGCAGTATTTT. Its translation is CSARDFRDTDTQYF.

This clonotype is a singleton in its sample. This sequence joins TRBV3-1 and TRBJ2-7; D uncertain. The CDR3 runs to 16 residues. The germline V gene encodes CDR1 LGHDT and CDR2 YNNKEL (reference sequence). V lost 0 bases and J lost 0, with 12 bases in between. CDR3 residues: CASSQDILSSSYEQYF. In DNA, the CDR3 is TGTGCCAGCAGCCAAGATATCCTGAGTAGCTCCTACGAGCAGTACTTC.

The V and J genes are TRBV3-1 and TRBJ2-1; 10 positions agree with TRBD2. V lost 7 bases, J lost 7 bases, and 10 bases stayed unmatched. This CDR3 is built from 15 residues. Germline CDR1 is LGHDT and CDR2 is YNNKEL (reference sequence). CDR3 residues: CASKLASGGFNEQFF. The CDR3 region has the DNA TGTGCCAGCAAACTCGCTAGCGGGGGCTTTAATGAGCAGTTCTTC.

In its sample, this clonotype was seen a few times. V is TRBV7-2 and J is TRBJ2-1; D is uncertain. Looked up from germline, CDR1 is SGHTA and CDR2 is FQGNSA. Trimming removed 5 bases from V and 5 bases from J, with 7 bases in between. The CDR3 contains 12 residues. CDR3 protein: CASSTTNNEQFF. The CDR3 DNA reads TGTGCCAGCAGCACGACCAACAATGAGCAGTTCTTC.

This clonotype was observed a handful of times. The chain joins TRBV12-3 or TRBV12-4 to TRBJ1-6, with D unresolved. Trimming stripped 6 bases from V and 4 bases from J, with 13 bases between. The CDR3 covers 15 residues. The CDR3 DNA follows: TGTGCCAGCAGCCCCGTTTTGGGGTATAATTCACCCCTCCACTTT. This translates into CASSPVLGYNSPLHF.

This clonotype has a handful of counts. This sequence joins TRBV5-5 and TRBJ2-7, with D perhaps assigned TRBD1 or TRBD2 (5 bases each). Germline V gene data show CDR1 as SGHKS and CDR2 as YYEKEE (reference sequence). CDR3 length: 15 residues. Trimming took off 3 bases at V and 1 base at J, with 14 bases between the two ends. CDR3 coding DNA: TGTGCCAGCAGCTATTCCGGGACGTCGTCCTACGAGCAGTACTTC. Amino acids: CASSYSGTSSYEQYF. Variable domain in full (rest from reference TRBV5-5 and TRBJ2-7): DAGVTQSPTHLIKTRGQQVTLRCSPISGHKSVSWYQQVLGQGPQFIFQYYEKEERGRGNFPDRFSARQFPNYSSELNVNALLLGDSALYLCASSYSGTSSYEQYFGPGTRLTVT.

J is TRBJ2-7 and V is TRBV7-9; TRBD1 aligns across 7 bases. CDR1 and CDR2 (germline): SEHNR, FQNEAQ (reference sequence). V trimming: 3 bases; J trimming: 0 bases; junction bases outside the gene matches: 2. This CDR3 has 14 residues. The CDR3, as DNA: TGTGCCAGCAGCTTTGGACAGGTCTCCTACGAGCAGTACTTC. This gives the protein CASSFGQVSYEQYF.

This clonotype was seen repeatedly, ten times or more. The V call is TRBV20-1, the J call TRBJ1-5, with D unclear. This CDR3 has 15 residues. The germline V and J ends were trimmed by 0 bases and 1 base, with 10 bases remaining between them. Per the germline V gene, CDR1 is DFQATT and CDR2 is SNEGSKA (reference sequence). CDR3 loop: CSARDFVVSNQPQHF. The CDR3, as DNA: TGCAGTGCTAGAGATTTTGTGGTAAGCAATCAGCCCCAGCATTTT.

The gene calls are TRBV3-1 and TRBJ2-7, with D perhaps matching TRBD2 (6 bases). The CDR3 is made up of 15 amino acids. Trimming left V 3 bases short and J 3 bases short, with 15 bases between. Germline lookup yields CDR1 LGHDT and CDR2 YNNKEL (reference sequence). This chain's CDR3 is CASSHGTLGDYEQYF. As DNA, the CDR3 is TGTGCCAGCAGCCACGGGACTCTGGGGGACTACGAGCAGTACTTC.

This clonotype was detected ten times or more. The chain recombines TRBV12-3 or TRBV12-4 with TRBJ2-5; D not certain. V was trimmed by 1 base and J by 7 bases, leaving 10 bases between them. The CDR3 length is 13 residues. Written as DNA, the CDR3 is TGTGCCAGCAGTTTAGGGGGTCTGAGGACCCAGTACTTC. This gives the protein CASSLGGLRTQYF.

This chain uses TRBV3-1 with TRBJ2-1; maybe TRBD2 (6 bases). Trimming shortened V by 2 bases and J by 3 bases, and 26 bases separated the two germline ends. The germline gives CDR1 LGHDT, CDR2 YNNKEL (reference sequence). This CDR3 contains 20 residues. This CDR3 reads CASSQPRSIPGDAYYNEQFF. In DNA, the CDR3 is TGTGCCAGCAGCCAACCTCGTTCGATCCCGGGGGACGCATACTACAATGAGCAGTTCTTC.

This chain links TRBV20-1 with TRBJ2-5; D might be TRBD2 (6 bases). The CDR3 consists of 13 residues. Looked up from germline, CDR1 is DFQATT and CDR2 is SNEGSKA (reference sequence). Trimming took off 0 bases at V and 5 bases at J, with 10 bases between the two ends. The CDR3 DNA sequence: TGCAGTGCTAGAGAGGGGGGTATTGAGACCCAGTACTTC. Translated, it gives CSAREGGIETQYF.

In its sample, this clonotype was seen a few times. This chain links TRBV7-9 with TRBJ1-5; perhaps TRBD1 as D (5 bases). V gave up 5 bases and J gave up 4 bases, with 9 bases separating them. Germline V gene data show CDR1 as SEHNR and CDR2 as FQNEAQ (reference sequence). The CDR3 covers 13 residues. DNA of the CDR3: TGTGCCAGCAGCACCGGGACGAATCAGCCCCAGCATTTT. Its protein product is CASSTGTNQPQHF.

The V and J genes are TRBV7-2 and TRBJ2-5; a possible D gene is TRBD2 (5 bases). V lost 1 base, J lost 5 bases, and 14 bases lay in between. In germline, CDR1 is SGHTA, CDR2 FQGNSA. The CDR3 totals 15 residues. The CDR3 spells CASSLVRLAGETQYF. The CDR3 DNA reads TGTGCCAGCAGCTTAGTGAGGCTAGCTGGCGAGACCCAGTACTTC.

This chain joins TRBV4-3 and TRBJ1-2, with 10 nucleotides matching TRBD1. The V and J ends lost 0 bases and 7 bases, in that order; junction bases with no gene match: 8. This CDR3 is 16 amino acids long. Germline-derived CDR1 and CDR2 are LGHNA and YSLEER. The CDR3 loop is CASSQDWRQGALGYTF. The CDR3 DNA reads TGCGCCAGCAGCCAAGATTGGCGACAGGGGGCGCTTGGCTACACCTTC.

CDR3 coding DNA: TGTGCCTGGAGTGTATTGGGAGGTTCTGGAGAGACCCAGTACTTC. It is translated as CAWSVLGGSGETQYF. This sequence joins TRBV30 and TRBJ2-5, with D possibly matching TRBD2 (6 bases). CDR3 length: 15 amino acids. Germline V gene lookup returns CDR1 GTSNPN and CDR2 SVGIG (reference sequence). V was pared by 0 bases and J by 4 bases, with 15 bases between.

The chain has TRBV7-2 and TRBJ2-2; 7 bases line up with TRBD1. The CDR3 covers 16 residues. Germline values: CDR1 SGHTA, CDR2 FQGNSA. Germline trimming cut 5 bases from V and 5 bases from J; bases unmatched to any gene: 11. CDR3 coding DNA: TGTGCCAGCAGCCTTAGACAGGGCCTAGGGACCGGGGAGCTGTTTTTT. Translation: CASSLRQGLGTGELFF.

The V call is TRBV28, the J call TRBJ1-2; possible D gene TRBD1, 5 bases. Germline V gene data show CDR1 as MDHEN and CDR2 as SYDVKM. Trimming pared 8 bases from V and 2 bases from J, leaving 9 bases between. This CDR3 region has 12 residues. This CDR3 is CASGPGNYGYTF. CDR3 DNA: TGTGCCAGCGGACCAGGGAACTATGGCTACACCTTC.

This chain joins TRBV18 and TRBJ1-4, with D unclear. Germline CDR1 reads KGHSH; CDR2 reads LQKENI. The CDR3 spans 16 residues. With 0 bases removed from V and 3 bases from J, the gap between germline ends came to 11 bases. This chain's CDR3 is CASSPPTRQSNEKLFF. The DNA of the CDR3 is TGTGCCAGCTCACCACCGACGCGGCAGTCTAATGAAAAACTGTTTTTT.

This clonotype occurred a few times. The chain has TRBV20-1 and TRBJ2-3, with D possibly called TRBD1 or TRBD2 (5 bases each). The germline CDR1 and CDR2 sequences are DFQATT and SNEGSKA (reference sequence). The CDR3 has 15 amino acids. Trimming took 2 bases from V and 8 from J, leaving 20 bases between them. In DNA form, the CDR3 reads TGCAGTGCTAGAAAAACCGGGGCGCCTATGGGTACGCAGTATTTT. This encodes CSARKTGAPMGTQYF.

The genes are TRBV6-5 and TRBJ1-2; D is perhaps TRBD1 (6 bases). Germline V gives CDR1 MNHEY, CDR2 SVGAGI. CDR3 length: 11 residues. The CDR3 region is CGVWQGSGYTF. The CDR3 DNA reads TGTGGAGTTTGGCAGGGGAGTGGCTACACCTTC.

V and J are TRBV20-1 and TRBJ2-1, with 15 bases lining up with TRBD2. Germline V gene data show CDR1 as DFQATT and CDR2 as SNEGSKA (reference sequence). The CDR3 consists of 14 residues. With 6 bases clipped from V and 8 bases from J, the junction kept 5 bases outside the gene matches. Here the CDR3 reads CSATGTSGGYEQFF. CDR3 DNA: TGCAGTGCCACCGGGACTAGCGGGGGGTATGAGCAGTTCTTC.

This chain links TRBV10-3 with TRBJ2-5; D unclear. Germline V lookup: CDR1 ENHRY, CDR2 SYGVKD. This CDR3 contains 13 residues. Trimming shortened V by 3 bases and J by 1 base, and 6 bases separated the two germline ends. CDR3 sequence reads: CAISEQPQETQYF. CDR3 DNA: TGTGCCATCAGTGAACAGCCCCAAGAGACCCAGTACTTC.